This entry lists 21 T cell receptor beta chains sequenced from one sample in a study of OX40 agonist ivuxolimab in advanced cancers. Sequencing used immunoSEQ multiplex PCR; TCRdb keeps in-frame clones, though not all of them. The sample has about 70,000 clones; 70% to 90% are singletons. Sequencing used CD4+ or CD8+ T cells sorted from blood, obtained in a trial of the OX40 agonist ivuxolimab. The receptors stem from an adult with an advanced solid tumor such as melanoma, head and neck, liver or kidney cancer.

The chain couples TRBV14 to TRBJ1-1; the D gene is possibly TRBD1 (5 bases). The CDR3 sequence is 15 residues long. The ends were cut back, 5 bases at V and 1 base at J, with 14 bases in the middle. Per the germline V gene, CDR1 is SGHDN and CDR2 is FVKESK. DNA for the CDR3: TGTGCCAGCAGCGTCATAGGGAGGGGGAACACTGAAGCTTTCTTT. It yields the protein CASSVIGRGNTEAFF.

The chain joins TRBV7-3 to TRBJ2-2; D not certain. CDR1 and CDR2 (germline): SGHTA, FQGTGA. Trimming shortened V by 0 bases and J by 0 bases, and 2 bases separated the two germline ends. CDR3 length: 14 amino acids. CDR3 loop: CASSLTANTGELFF. DNA of the CDR3: TGTGCCAGCAGCTTAACGGCGAACACCGGGGAGCTGTTTTTT.

This chain connects TRBV18 to TRBJ2-7, with 9 bases that match TRBD1. The CDR3 has 14 amino acids. Trimming cost V 1 base and J 7 bases; bases outside gene matches: 5. Germline V gene data show CDR1 as KGHSH and CDR2 as LQKENI. CDR3 DNA: TGTGCCAGCTCACCACAACAGGGGGCGCGTGAGCAGTACTTC. Protein: CASSPQQGAREQYF. The full variable domain, with the rest looked up from reference TRBV18 and TRBJ2-7, is NAGVMQNPRHLVRRRGQEARLRCSPMKGHSHVYWYRQLPEEGLKFMVYLQKENIIDESGMPKERFSAEFPKEGPSILRIQQVVRGDSAAYFCASSPQQGAREQYFGPGTRLTVT.

The chain recombines TRBV5-1 with TRBJ2-5; tentatively, D is TRBD2 (6 bases). This CDR3 contains 15 residues. Trimming removed 0 bases from V and 2 bases from J, with 11 bases in between. CDR1 is SGHRS and CDR2 is YFSETQ in the germline V gene. The CDR3 protein is CASSLATGVQETQYF. The CDR3 region has the DNA TGCGCCAGCAGCTTGGCGACGGGGGTACAAGAGACCCAGTACTTC.

This chain connects TRBV5-1 to TRBJ2-1; 9 bases agree with TRBD1. This CDR3 comprises 15 residues. With 0 bases clipped from V and 5 bases from J, the junction kept 3 bases outside the gene matches. Germline V gives CDR1 SGHRS, CDR2 YFSETQ. The CDR3 DNA follows: TGCGCCAGCAGCTTGGTAACAGGGGGCCACAATGAGCAGTTCTTC. This gives the protein CASSLVTGGHNEQFF.

V usage is TRBV6-1 and J usage is TRBJ1-5; D gene ambiguous. The CDR3 has 16 residues. V was pared by 0 bases and J by 6 bases, with 15 bases between. CDR1 is MNHNS and CDR2 is SASEGT in the germline V gene. For the CDR3, the DNA is TGTGCCAGCAGTGAAGCGCTTCCCGGGGTAGGTCAGCCCCAGCATTTT. Its protein is CASSEALPGVGQPQHF.

This clone is a singleton in its sample. The chain has TRBV4-1 and TRBJ2-1; TRBD2 matches at 10 bases. CDR3 length: 17 amino acids. The trim removed 0 bases at V and 8 bases at J, leaving 10 bases unmatched. Germline V gene lookup returns CDR1 MGHRA and CDR2 YSYEKL. The DNA for the CDR3 is TGCGCCAGCAGCCAAGATTTCGTCAGCGGGAGGGCCTATGAGCAGTTCTTC. Its protein product is CASSQDFVSGRAYEQFF.

The V and J genes are TRBV19 and TRBJ2-6, with unresolved D. V gave up 1 base and J gave up 1 base, with 11 bases separating them. The germline V gene has CDR1 LNHDA and CDR2 SQIVND (reference sequence). CDR3 length equals 17 residues. The CDR3 spells CASSIAELDSGANVLTF. As DNA, the CDR3 is TGTGCCAGTAGTATAGCGGAATTAGATTCTGGGGCCAACGTCCTGACTTTC.

This clone has a single count. The chain uses TRBV15 and TRBJ2-5; D is perhaps TRBD1 or TRBD2 (5 bases each). In germline, CDR1 is LNHNV, CDR2 YYDKDF (reference sequence). This CDR3 region has 14 residues. The V and J ends lost 1 base and 4 bases respectively, with 10 bases between them. Here the CDR3 DNA reads TGTGCCACCAGCAGAGGCTCGGGGCCAGAGACCCAGTACTTC. Its protein is CATSRGSGPETQYF. The full variable domain, rest sourced from reference TRBV15 and TRBJ2-5, is DAMVIQNPRYQVTQFGKPVTLSCSQTLNHNVMYWYQQKSSQAPKLLFHYYDKDFNNEADTPDNFQSRRPNTSFCFLDIRSPGLGDTAMYLCATSRGSGPETQYFGPGTRLLVL.

This clone was seen more than once but under ten times. This chain connects TRBV21-1 to TRBJ2-3; TRBD2, as called in the table, went unchecked against the DNA. TRBV21-1 is an annotated pseudogene. This CDR3 is built from 16 residues. The CDR3 DNA is TGTGCCAGCAGCTCAGGTAAAGGACTCCACACAGATACGCAGTATTTT. As protein: CASSSGKGLHTDTQYF.

The V gene is TRBV5-1, the J gene TRBJ2-5; D is ambiguous. Germline CDR1 is SGHRS and CDR2 is YFSETQ. Trimming left V 0 bases short and J 7 bases short, with 10 bases between. This CDR3 has 13 amino acids. The CDR3 sequence: CASSLGTASTQYF. Written as DNA, the CDR3 is TGCGCCAGCAGCTTGGGGACGGCATCGACCCAGTACTTC.

This chain links TRBV7-3 with TRBJ2-2; weak D call: TRBD2 (5 bases). Deletions cut 1 base from V and 4 bases from J, with 16 bases between. There are 17 residues in the CDR3. Germline CDR1 is SGHTA and CDR2 is FQGTGA. The CDR3 sequence is CASSLNPLGSRTGELFF. The CDR3 nucleotides are TGTGCCAGCAGCTTAAACCCTTTGGGGAGTCGCACCGGGGAGCTGTTTTTT.

The chain recombines TRBV6-1 with TRBJ1-5, with D possibly TRBD1 on 6 matching bases. The CDR3 totals 13 residues. The V end was cut by 6 bases, the J end by 2 bases, with 8 bases between. Germline lookup yields CDR1 MNHNS and CDR2 SASEGT. CDR3 amino acids: CASRGGGNQPQHF. The CDR3 DNA follows: TGTGCCAGCAGAGGGGGTGGCAATCAGCCCCAGCATTTT.

This chain joins TRBV2 and TRBJ2-1; 12 bases match TRBD2. Germline lookup yields CDR1 SNHLY and CDR2 FYNNEI. V lost 6 bases, J lost 0 bases, and 3 bases stayed unmatched. There are 16 residues in the CDR3. The CDR3 nucleotides read TGTGCCAGCAGGGTACTAGCGGGGGGCTCCTACAATGAGCAGTTCTTC. Its translation is CASRVLAGGSYNEQFF.

The chain recombines TRBV29-1 with TRBJ2-5, with D maybe TRBD2 (7 bases). CDR1 and CDR2 from the germline V gene are SQVTM and ANQGSEA. Trimming pared 6 bases from V and 2 bases from J, leaving 13 bases between. This CDR3 contains 13 residues. DNA for the CDR3: TGCAGCGTCCATGGGGGGGCTCAAGAGACCCAGTACTTC. This encodes CSVHGGAQETQYF.

This chain connects TRBV5-5 to TRBJ2-1; D tentatively reads TRBD1 or TRBD2 (7 bases each). Germline CDR1 and CDR2: SGHKS and YYEKEE (reference sequence). Trimming took off 0 bases at V and 4 bases at J, with 11 bases between the two ends. The CDR3 has 15 amino acids. CDR3 protein: CASSLDRGGYNEQFF. Here the CDR3 DNA reads TGTGCCAGCAGCTTGGACAGGGGAGGGTACAATGAGCAGTTCTTC.

The chain uses TRBV30 and TRBJ2-1, with D possibly matching TRBD2 (5 bases). This CDR3 region has 13 residues. The V gene lost 2 bases and the J gene lost 7 bases, with 12 bases spanning the gap. Germline loops: CDR1 GTSNPN, CDR2 SVGIG (reference sequence). CDR3 loop: CAWSPGSKNEQFF. The CDR3 DNA reads TGTGCCTGGAGTCCGGGATCGAAGAATGAGCAGTTCTTC.

J is TRBJ2-7 and V is TRBV20-1; D is unclear. The germline CDR1 and CDR2 sequences are DFQATT and SNEGSKA (reference sequence). CDR3 length: 11 residues. Trimming pared 3 bases from V and 5 bases from J, leaving 8 bases between. DNA for the CDR3: TGCAGTGCTAGGAGTGGAAACGAGCAGTACTTC. Translated, it gives CSARSGNEQYF.

This sequence joins TRBV28 and TRBJ2-5, with TRBD2 matching 8 bases. CDR1 and CDR2 (germline): MDHEN, SYDVKM. CDR3 size: 15 residues. The ends lost 3 bases at V and 4 bases at J; junction bases unmatched: 7. The chain's CDR3 is CASSLSGGRGETQYF. The CDR3 bases are TGTGCCAGCAGTTTGTCGGGGGGGCGAGGAGAGACCCAGTACTTC.

The chain employs TRBV19 and TRBJ2-5, with 7 bases matching TRBD1. The CDR3 consists of 15 residues. V was clipped by 5 bases and J by 5 bases; unmatched bases: 11. Germline CDR1 LNHDA, CDR2 SQIVND (reference sequence). CDR3 sequence (DNA): TGTGCCAGTAGTCTACAGGGGTGGTCCGGCGAGACCCAGTACTTC. Encoded protein: CASSLQGWSGETQYF.

The chain carries TRBV29-1 and TRBJ2-7, with a weak D call TRBD2 (6 bases). V was shortened by 4 bases and J by 6 bases, with 19 bases between the two germline ends. Germline CDR1 is SQVTM and CDR2 is ANQGSEA. The CDR3 spans 14 residues. CDR3 amino acids: CSVAGESGKVEQYF. CDR3 DNA: TGCAGCGTTGCGGGGGAATCGGGTAAAGTCGAGCAGTACTTC.